This is a list of T cell receptor beta chains from one sample in a study of shared clonotypes between healthy human individuals. TCRdb's table, derived via immunoSEQ multiplex PCR, lists solely in-frame clones and lacks some. This sample has around 2,000,000 clones, with about 95% found just once. Sequencing was carried out using naive CD8+ T cells sorted from blood. Source of these receptors: a man younger than 30 in good health. The conserved cysteine and the conserved F or W are not part of the CDR3 here. A D gene is named only where the DNA matches it firmly. Where a row states a size, it is once, few, many or the class of an expanded clone; other rows omit it.

D	V	size	CDR3
NA	TRBV6-4	NA	ASSVTGYTEAF
NA	TRBV4-1	NA	ASSQDWSDEQY
TRBD2	TRBV6-5	NA	ASTLASGGANEQF
NA	TRBV7-9	NA	ASSSGEGGYNEQF
TRBD1	TRBV27	NA	ASSPGQGLFQETQY
TRBD2	TRBV11-3	NA	ASSFSKGAGGIEQF
NA	TRBV13	NA	ASSPSDSYEQY
TRBD1	TRBV28	NA	ASNSDREQGAYEQY
NA	TRBV7-9	once	ASSFGTGTFYGYT
TRBD1	TRBV4-2	NA	ASSADRGGQPQH
NA	TRBV29-1	NA	SVCGATTDTQY
TRBD2	TRBV19	NA	ASSLGLGYEQY
TRBD1	TRBV9	once	ASSVEGQGGEKLF
TRBD2	TRBV4-1	NA	ASSQESSTGGTYEQY
NA	TRBV18	NA	ASSPPGPGHSPLH
NA	TRBV7-9	NA	ASSSTGSSYEQY
NA	TRBV5-5	NA	ASSLAAGGGDTQY
NA	TRBV5-1	NA	ASRHSLAYEQY
NA	TRBV6-1	NA	ASSDSGWTVTYEQY
NA	TRBV30	few	AWSWAGSEAF
NA	TRBV25-1	NA	ASRAVAGAF
TRBD2	TRBV29-1	NA	SVAIAGEQF
NA	TRBV5-1	NA	ASSFDTRSYEQY
NA	TRBV30	NA	AWMGQANTGELF
NA	TRBV4-1	NA	ASSQEGLVSYNEQF
NA	TRBV27	NA	ASSLSVGGNEKLF
NA	TRBV28	NA	ASSSPWIGNDTDTQY
NA	TRBV27	NA	ASSLSGKSSYEQY
TRBD1	TRBV9	NA	ASSDGTEGYENTIY
NA	TRBV28	NA	ASSFGVTGTEAF
TRBD2	TRBV7-2	NA	ASSSTSGTTGELF
NA	TRBV28	NA	ASSWGVAPGNTIY
NA	TRBV23-1	NA	ASNRRTMIHSYEQY
NA	TRBV19	NA	ASSIEVGTYEQY
NA	TRBV9	NA	ASSVVGGMDEQY
TRBD2	TRBV29-1	NA	SARGLAGPSSYNEQF
TRBD1	TRBV10-2	NA	ASSKPGQLEQY
TRBD2	TRBV9	NA	ASSRGLAGGNEQF
NA	TRBV10-3	NA	AISEPPGAYEQY
NA	TRBV4-1	NA	ASSQDPGESSYEQY
NA	TRBV29-1	NA	SVEGTEAF
NA	TRBV6-5	NA	ASSYGTPAGANVLT
NA	TRBV7-6	NA	ASSYETRSTYNEQF
TRBD1	TRBV30	NA	AWSHFSGQGQNTEAF
NA	TRBV6-5	NA	ASSYSVITEAF
TRBD2	TRBV2	NA	ASSENSGRGEQY
NA	TRBV5-5	NA	ASSLGGDTQY
NA	TRBV7-8	NA	ASSLAFGGSQETQY